This TCR beta chain was identified during a study of response to subunit inactivated influenza vaccine (dated by TCRdb to the late 2010s). With respect to the entire study: The study used deep quantitative T cell receptor repertoire profiling to track responses to a trivalent subunit inactivated influenza vaccine. The paper's findings and limits, for the study overall: The authors suggested that each seasonal influenza vaccination may recruit only a limited number of new T cells.

The library was obtained by RT-PCR. Instrument on record: Illumina HiSeq 2500. Starting from the raw public reads, TCRdb applied fastp trimming at Q25, assembled clones with MiXCR and retained in-frame beta chains. Each CDR3 protein gets just one entry, which takes the most common genes and DNA from the rows behind it. Across this sample there are 430,000 or so distinct CDR3 sequences, with over 9.5% seen only once. In total, the top ten clones hold about an eighth of the sample. In light of the paper, this sample's time point label describes: 45 days after influenza vaccine administration. V is cut back by 0 bases and J by 9 bases, with 4 bases in the junction unmatched. The CDR3 spans 15 residues, from the cysteine through the phenylalanine. The retained sequence is limited to the CDR3, 45 bases, with the frame set at the first base. The germline V gene yields SGHRS for CDR1 and YFSETQ for CDR2. At least ten counts were recorded for this clonotype. Its antigen is unknown. No quality values exist for individual bases; no much larger clone is one base distant.

The origin of this receptor is a man aged 45-65 years who received an inactivated influenza vaccine. Donor details come from another sample of the same person, matched by shared clones. This specimen consisted of PBMCs from blood, obtained more than 35 days after vaccination. Recombination joined TRBV5-1 with TRBJ1-6; TRBD1 agrees with 9 junctional bases. The DNA is as follows: TGCGCCAGCAGCTTGGTGGGACAGGGAAGTTCACCCCTCCACTTT. This gives the protein CASSLVGQGSSPLHF. Supplemented by the reference TRBV5-1 and TRBJ1-6 proteins around the CDR3, the complete variable domain is KAGVTQTPRYLIKTRGQQVTLSCSPISGHRSVSWYQQTPGQGLQFLFEYFSETQRNKGNFPGRFSGRQFSNSRSEMNVSTLELGDSALYLCASSLVGQGSSPLHFGNGTRLTVT.